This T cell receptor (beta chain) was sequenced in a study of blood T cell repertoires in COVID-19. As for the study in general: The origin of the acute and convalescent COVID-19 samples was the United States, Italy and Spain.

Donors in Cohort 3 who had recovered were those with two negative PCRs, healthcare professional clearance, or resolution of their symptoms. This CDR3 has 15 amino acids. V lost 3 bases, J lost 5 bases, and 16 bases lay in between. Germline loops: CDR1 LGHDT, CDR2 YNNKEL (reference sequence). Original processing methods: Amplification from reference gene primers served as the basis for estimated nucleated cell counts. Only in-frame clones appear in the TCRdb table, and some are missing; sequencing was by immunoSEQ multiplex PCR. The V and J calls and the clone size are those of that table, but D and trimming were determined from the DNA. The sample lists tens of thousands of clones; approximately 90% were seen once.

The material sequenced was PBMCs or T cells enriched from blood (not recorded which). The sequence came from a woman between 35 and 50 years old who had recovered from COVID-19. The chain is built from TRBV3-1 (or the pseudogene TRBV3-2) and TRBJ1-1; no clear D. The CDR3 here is CASSQGWVLRTEAFF. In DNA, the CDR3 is TGTGCCAGCAGCCAGGGTTGGGTGTTGCGGACTGAAGCTTTCTTT.